This T cell receptor beta chain came from a study of blood T cells in healthy people across ages (dated by TCRdb to the mid-2010s). Background on the whole study: In model experiments, template switching captured roughly one uniquely barcoded TCR beta cDNA molecule for every two T cells. Age-related changes in TCR beta repertoire diversity were measured in the study by deep sequencing normalized with unique cDNA molecular identifiers. The donors were divided into four age groups: young (average around 15 years), middle-aged (about 39), aged (approximately 62) and long-lived (about 79). To avoid experimental bias, donors of different ages were randomly spread across the sequencing lanes. The study analyzed two additional independent replicas of 1 million unique cDNA reads from the same blood draw for two donors, one aged 18 to 30 and one aged 80 or older. Results the study describes overall, beyond this receptor: Estimates of total diversity from one million sequenced T cells were regarded as lower bounds and underestimates. Donor CMV infection status was unknown, potentially confounding age-related changes in expanded clonotypes. As age increased, observed TCR beta diversity per million T cells dropped in a roughly linear way, and a significant reduction was already evident by age about 40. Compared with the aged group, the long-lived group had more naive CD4+ T cells, fewer expanded clones and increased TCR diversity, a pattern suggesting age selection. Observed TCR beta diversity correlated strongly with the percentage of naive T cells measured by flow cytometry. Because profiling used bulk unsorted PBMCs, naive and antigen-experienced compartments could not be compared conclusively.

Library preparation used 5' RACE. The sequencer was an Illumina HiSeq 2500. A second PCR of about 7 to 12 cycles was performed with a sample-barcoded 5' primer and a J-beta primer mix. Each TCR beta cDNA molecule received a unique molecular identifier from a template-switch 5' adaptor carrying 12 random nucleotides. Each sample yielded at least 3 million CDR3-containing paired-end reads. The Mint cDNA synthesis kit, primed by a TRBC-specific oligonucleotide, was used to synthesize first-strand cDNA from all RNA. All cDNA was treated with uracil-DNA glycosylase and then went through a first 18-cycle PCR with the universal primers M1SS and BC2_uni_R. Processing in the source paper ran as follows. For normalization, 1 million high-quality reads, each with a distinct molecular identifier, were randomly selected from each sample. Instead of being binned into consensus sequences, reads that shared molecular identifiers were thrown out. MiTCR, with a Q25 quality threshold and the strictest error-elimination algorithm, was used for CDR3 identification, clonotype clustering and error correction. Lower-bound total TCR beta diversity was estimated with a nonparametric unseen species model using Euler transformation. Starting from the raw public reads, TCRdb applied fastp trimming at Q25, assembled clones with MiXCR and retained in-frame beta chains. Each CDR3 protein gets just one entry, which takes the most common genes and DNA from the rows behind it. What appears here as the V and J calls and clone size reflects TCRdb's work, not the paper's. Counted in this sample were about 780,000 distinct CDR3 sequences; about 47% of them appeared once. The biggest ten clones account for 15% to 20% of the sample.

Systemically healthy Caucasian individuals from Russia, roughly 40 in total and aged roughly 6 to 100 years, were included as donors. Each donor gave around 9.9 milliliters of peripheral blood, collected into EDTA-treated Vacutainer tubes. Ficoll-Paque density-gradient centrifugation was used to isolate PBMCs, with at least 7 million per sample. Trizol reagent was used to extract total RNA from PBMCs, with at least 5 micrograms per sample. For every donor, flow cytometry on a PBMC aliquot measured the percentage of naive CD45RAhigh/CD27high T cells. For this clonotype: What this receptor recognizes is not known. Nothing much larger sits one base from this clone, and base qualities are not available.

From its cysteine to its phenylalanine, the CDR3 spans 15 amino acids. Here the CDR3 DNA is all that survives: 45 bases in frame from base 1. For CDR1 and CDR2, the germline V gene (reference sequence) lists LGHDT and YNNKEL. V is reduced by 4 bases and J by 5 bases, leaving a spacing of 17 bases between them. Recombination linked TRBV3-1 to TRBJ1-2, and the D gene may be TRBD1, 5 bases matching. Sequenced input: blood. This TCR came from a man older than 75 in good health. CDR3 region: CASSPPTEVGYGYTF. The nucleotide sequence is given as TGTGCCAGCAGCCCCCCGACAGAGGTGGGATATGGCTACACCTTC.